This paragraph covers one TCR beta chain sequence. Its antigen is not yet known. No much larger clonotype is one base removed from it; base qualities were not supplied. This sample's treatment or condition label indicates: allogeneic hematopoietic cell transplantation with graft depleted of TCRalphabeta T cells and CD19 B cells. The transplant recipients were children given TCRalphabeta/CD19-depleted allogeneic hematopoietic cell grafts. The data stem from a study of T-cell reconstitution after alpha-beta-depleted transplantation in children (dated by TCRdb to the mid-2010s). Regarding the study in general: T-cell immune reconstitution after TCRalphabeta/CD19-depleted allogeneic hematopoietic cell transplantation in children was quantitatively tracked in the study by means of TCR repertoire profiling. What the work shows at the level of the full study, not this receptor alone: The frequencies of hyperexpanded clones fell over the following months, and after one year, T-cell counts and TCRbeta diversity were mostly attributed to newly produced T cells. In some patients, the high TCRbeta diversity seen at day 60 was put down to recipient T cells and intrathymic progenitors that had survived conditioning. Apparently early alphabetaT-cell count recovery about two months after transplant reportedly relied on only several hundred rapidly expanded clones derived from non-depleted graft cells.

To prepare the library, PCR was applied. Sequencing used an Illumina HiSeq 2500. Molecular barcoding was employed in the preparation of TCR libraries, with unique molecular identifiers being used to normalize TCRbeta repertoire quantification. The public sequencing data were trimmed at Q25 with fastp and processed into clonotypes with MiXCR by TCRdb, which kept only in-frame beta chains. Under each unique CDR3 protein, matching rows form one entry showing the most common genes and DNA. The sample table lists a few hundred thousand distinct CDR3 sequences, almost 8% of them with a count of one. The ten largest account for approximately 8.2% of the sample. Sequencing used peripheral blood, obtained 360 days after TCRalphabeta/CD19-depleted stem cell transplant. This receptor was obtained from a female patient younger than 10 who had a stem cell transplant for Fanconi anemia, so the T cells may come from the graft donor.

The CDR3: CSARDSARGMNTEAFF. The DNA sequence is TGCAGTGCTAGAGATTCAGCGCGAGGGATGAACACTGAAGCTTTCTTT. The chain is assembled from TRBV20-1 and TRBJ1-1; confidence is insufficient to name the D gene. The cysteine opens and the phenylalanine closes a CDR3 of 16 amino acids. Only the CDR3 DNA is retained, 48 bases long and in frame from the first base. Deletion took 0 bases off V and 0 bases off J, with a span of 14 bases between the germline ends. Based on the germline V gene (reference sequence), the CDR1 and CDR2 sequences are DFQATT and SNEGSKA.